The rows below give T cell receptor beta chains drawn from one sample of a study of PD-L1 blockade in urothelial cancer. Some clones are missing from TCRdb's copy, which holds only in-frame ones; the method was immunoSEQ multiplex PCR. The repertoire holds 87,000 or so clones, with 84% as singletons. Sequencing used PBMCs, obtained around atezolizumab (anti-PD-L1) treatment. The receptors shown here come from a man aged 55-75 years with urothelial cancer. Both conserved end residues are part of each CDR3. Fields, in order: J gene, D gene, V gene, clone size, CDR3 DNA, CDR3 protein. D genes are given only for firm matches. Only some rows state a clone size, as once, few, many or a class for expanded clones.

j_call: TRBJ1-2
d_call: .
v_call: TRBV27
clone_size: .
cdr3_nt: TGTGCCAGCAGTTTACGGCAGGGCGGGGTCCATGGCTACACCTTC
cdr3_aa: CASSLRQGGVHGYTF

j_call: TRBJ2-2
d_call: .
v_call: TRBV18
clone_size: .
cdr3_nt: TGTGCCAGCTCACCACCGATTACCCACAGGGTCCCCGGGGAGCTGTTTTTT
cdr3_aa: CASSPPITHRVPGELFF

j_call: TRBJ1-5
d_call: .
v_call: TRBV21-1
clone_size: .
cdr3_nt: TGTGCCAGCAGCAAAGAACTCGGGGACAGGGCCAGTAATCAGCCCCAGCATTTT
cdr3_aa: CASSKELGDRASNQPQHF

j_call: TRBJ1-2
d_call: TRBD1
v_call: TRBV6-5
clone_size: once
cdr3_nt: TGTGCCAGCAGGGGACAGAACTATGGCTACACCTTC
cdr3_aa: CASRGQNYGYTF

j_call: TRBJ2-1
d_call: .
v_call: TRBV7-2
clone_size: .
cdr3_nt: TGTGCCAGCAGCTCCCAAACAGGCCCAGCCCGCAATGAGCAGTTCTTC
cdr3_aa: CASSSQTGPARNEQFF

j_call: TRBJ2-5
d_call: .
v_call: TRBV7-6
clone_size: .
cdr3_nt: TGTGCCAGCACCATGTCCATGGCCCCTCAGGAGACCCAGTACTTC
cdr3_aa: CASTMSMAPQETQYF

j_call: TRBJ2-1
d_call: TRBD2
v_call: TRBV11-1
clone_size: .
cdr3_nt: TGTGCCAGCAGCTTGAGGTCCGTTAGGAGCGGGGGGGCCGATGAGCAGTTCTTC
cdr3_aa: CASSLRSVRSGGADEQFF

j_call: TRBJ2-5
d_call: TRBD2
v_call: TRBV29-1
clone_size: .
cdr3_nt: TGCAGCGCGCACCTAGCGGGGGCCTCCGGGACCCAGTACTTC
cdr3_aa: CSAHLAGASGTQYF

j_call: TRBJ2-7
d_call: TRBD2
v_call: TRBV9
clone_size: .
cdr3_nt: TGTGCCAGCAGCGTTCGGGCTAGCGGGGCCTCCTACGAGCAGTACTTC
cdr3_aa: CASSVRASGASYEQYF

j_call: TRBJ2-7
d_call: .
v_call: TRBV11-2
clone_size: .
cdr3_nt: TGTGCCAGCAGCTTAAATTTAGGCAGGGGTTACGAGCAGTACTTC
cdr3_aa: CASSLNLGRGYEQYF

j_call: TRBJ1-5
d_call: .
v_call: TRBV7-2
clone_size: .
cdr3_nt: TGTGCCAGCAGCCCGACATCAAATCAGCCCCAGCATTTT
cdr3_aa: CASSPTSNQPQHF

j_call: TRBJ2-3
d_call: TRBD1
v_call: TRBV19
clone_size: .
cdr3_nt: TGTGCCACCGCGGACAGGGCGGGCGATACGCAGTATTTT
cdr3_aa: CATADRAGDTQYF

j_call: TRBJ2-5
d_call: TRBD2
v_call: TRBV18
clone_size: .
cdr3_nt: TGTGCCAGCTCACCACCGGTCCGGCGGGGGGGCCAAGAGACCCAGTACTTC
cdr3_aa: CASSPPVRRGGQETQYF

j_call: TRBJ2-1
d_call: TRBD2
v_call: TRBV10-1
clone_size: .
cdr3_nt: TGCGCCAGCAGTGAGGGTCAATCTAGCGGGAGAACCAATGAGCAGTTCTTC
cdr3_aa: CASSEGQSSGRTNEQFF

j_call: TRBJ2-7
d_call: TRBD1
v_call: TRBV6-6
clone_size: once
cdr3_nt: TGTGCCAGCAGTTCCCCGGGACAGGGGGGCGAGCAGTACTTC
cdr3_aa: CASSSPGQGGEQYF

j_call: TRBJ1-3
d_call: .
v_call: TRBV23-1
clone_size: .
cdr3_nt: TGCGCCAGCGAGGACCTTACAGGGCCAAAACGCGGAAACACCATATATTTT
cdr3_aa: CASEDLTGPKRGNTIYF

j_call: TRBJ2-1
d_call: TRBD2
v_call: TRBV18
clone_size: .
cdr3_nt: TGTGCCAGCTCACCCCGCGGACTAGCGGGGTACAATGAGCAGTTCTTC
cdr3_aa: CASSPRGLAGYNEQFF

j_call: TRBJ2-7
d_call: TRBD1
v_call: TRBV10-3
clone_size: .
cdr3_nt: TGTGCCATCAGTGGAGGGGGCGGTATCGAGCAGTACTTC
cdr3_aa: CAISGGGGIEQYF

j_call: TRBJ1-6
d_call: .
v_call: TRBV6-4
clone_size: few
cdr3_nt: TGTGCCAGCAGCCAGGATATTGTTTCACCCCTCCACTTT
cdr3_aa: CASSQDIVSPLHF

j_call: TRBJ2-4
d_call: TRBD2
v_call: TRBV27
clone_size: .
cdr3_nt: TGTGCCAGCAGTAGAACTAGCGGGGGAATAAAAAACATTCAGTACTTC
cdr3_aa: CASSRTSGGIKNIQYF

j_call: TRBJ1-6
d_call: TRBD1
v_call: TRBV10-3
clone_size: .
cdr3_nt: TGTGCCATCAGTGGGGGACAGGCCATTGATAATTCACCCCTCCACTTT
cdr3_aa: CAISGGQAIDNSPLHF

j_call: TRBJ2-5
d_call: TRBD1
v_call: TRBV12-5
clone_size: .
cdr3_nt: TGTGCTAGTGGTCGGACAGGGGGTGAGACCCAGTACTTC
cdr3_aa: CASGRTGGETQYF

j_call: TRBJ2-1
d_call: TRBD2
v_call: TRBV9
clone_size: .
cdr3_nt: TGTGCCAGCGGACGGCGGGGGGTCGACAATGAGCAGTTCTTC
cdr3_aa: CASGRRGVDNEQFF

j_call: TRBJ1-5
d_call: .
v_call: TRBV5-1
clone_size: .
cdr3_nt: TGCGCCAGCAGCCACCCGGGGCAGCCCCAGCATTTT
cdr3_aa: CASSHPGQPQHF

j_call: TRBJ1-5
d_call: TRBD1
v_call: TRBV19
clone_size: .
cdr3_nt: TGTGCCAGTGGGACAGGGCGGAATCAGCCCCAGCATTTT
cdr3_aa: CASGTGRNQPQHF

j_call: TRBJ2-5
d_call: TRBD2
v_call: TRBV30
clone_size: .
cdr3_nt: TGTGCCTGGAAGCGGGGGGCGGAGACCCAGTACTTC
cdr3_aa: CAWKRGAETQYF

j_call: TRBJ1-3
d_call: .
v_call: TRBV19
clone_size: .
cdr3_nt: TGTGCCAGTAGTTCCGGAGGGGCCTCTGGAAACACCATATATTTT
cdr3_aa: CASSSGGASGNTIYF

j_call: TRBJ1-1
d_call: .
v_call: TRBV18
clone_size: .
cdr3_nt: TGTGCCAGCTCACCCACTCGTCATATCCCAGCCGGGGAAGCTTTCTTT
cdr3_aa: CASSPTRHIPAGEAFF

j_call: TRBJ2-2
d_call: .
v_call: TRBV6-1
clone_size: .
cdr3_nt: TGTGCCAGCAAGGTGGGGGCGCGAGGGACCGGGGAGCTGTTTTTT
cdr3_aa: CASKVGARGTGELFF

j_call: TRBJ2-7
d_call: TRBD1
v_call: TRBV6-6
clone_size: .
cdr3_nt: TGTGCCAGCAGTCCTCCGGGACAGGGGAACTACGAGCAGTACTTC
cdr3_aa: CASSPPGQGNYEQYF

j_call: TRBJ2-7
d_call: .
v_call: TRBV7-2
clone_size: .
cdr3_nt: TGTGCCAGCAGCCCTCGGAGGAGTAGCGAGCAGTACTTC
cdr3_aa: CASSPRRSSEQYF

j_call: TRBJ1-2
d_call: .
v_call: TRBV5-1
clone_size: .
cdr3_nt: TGCGCCAGCAGGGCGACTTACGGGACATCCAACTATGGCTACACCTTC
cdr3_aa: CASRATYGTSNYGYTF

j_call: TRBJ2-3
d_call: TRBD1
v_call: TRBV29-1
clone_size: .
cdr3_nt: TGCAGCGTTGACCGGGACAGGGGTGGAGCAGATACGCAGTATTTT
cdr3_aa: CSVDRDRGGADTQYF

j_call: TRBJ2-7
d_call: .
v_call: TRBV12-5
clone_size: .
cdr3_nt: TGTGCTAGTGGAGGGGACACGTCCTACGAGCAGTACTTC
cdr3_aa: CASGGDTSYEQYF

j_call: TRBJ2-1
d_call: .
v_call: TRBV9
clone_size: .
cdr3_nt: TGTGCCAGCAGCACCACGGTAGGGGGGGGCGCCTACAATGAGCAGTTCTTC
cdr3_aa: CASSTTVGGGAYNEQFF

j_call: TRBJ2-5
d_call: .
v_call: TRBV18
clone_size: .
cdr3_nt: TGTGCCAGCTCACAGCAGGGCCAAGAGACCCAGTACTTC
cdr3_aa: CASSQQGQETQYF

j_call: TRBJ1-5
d_call: .
v_call: TRBV21-1
clone_size: once
cdr3_nt: TGTGCCAGCGGGTCCCGGGGGGCATATAGCAATCAGCCCCAGCATTTT
cdr3_aa: CASGSRGAYSNQPQHF

j_call: TRBJ2-7
d_call: TRBD2
v_call: TRBV5-4
clone_size: once
cdr3_nt: TGTGCCAGCAGCTTGGCGGGCGGGAGTTTGAACGAGCAGTACTTC
cdr3_aa: CASSLAGGSLNEQYF

j_call: TRBJ2-6
d_call: .
v_call: TRBV15
clone_size: .
cdr3_nt: TGTGCCACCGGACAAGGACAGAAAAGCACTGGGGCCAACGTCCTGACTTTC
cdr3_aa: CATGQGQKSTGANVLTF

j_call: TRBJ2-7
d_call: .
v_call: TRBV14
clone_size: .
cdr3_nt: TGTGCCAGCAGCCCCATTGGAGGAAACGAGCAGTACTTC
cdr3_aa: CASSPIGGNEQYF

j_call: TRBJ2-2
d_call: .
v_call: TRBV7-9
clone_size: .
cdr3_nt: TGTGCCAGCAGCTTAACAGTAGCGAACACCGGGGAGCTGTTTTTT
cdr3_aa: CASSLTVANTGELFF

j_call: TRBJ2-3
d_call: TRBD2
v_call: TRBV7-9
clone_size: .
cdr3_nt: TGTGCCAGCAGCGGAAGGACTAGCGGGAGAGGTGCAGATACGCAGTATTTT
cdr3_aa: CASSGRTSGRGADTQYF

j_call: TRBJ1-1
d_call: .
v_call: TRBV18
clone_size: .
cdr3_nt: TGTGCCAGCTCACACCCGGGACTGCCAGCGTTGTCTGAAGCTTTCTTT
cdr3_aa: CASSHPGLPALSEAFF

j_call: TRBJ2-7
d_call: TRBD2
v_call: TRBV18
clone_size: .
cdr3_nt: TGTGCCAGCTCACCTCGGACTAGCGGGAGCGGGCAGTACTTC
cdr3_aa: CASSPRTSGSGQYF

j_call: TRBJ2-1
d_call: .
v_call: TRBV7-7
clone_size: .
cdr3_nt: TGTGCCAGCAGCTTAGGAGATAGTGGGAGAATCGGGCAGTTCTTC
cdr3_aa: CASSLGDSGRIGQFF